This T cell receptor beta chain was recorded in a study of blood T cell repertoires in COVID-19. From germline, CDR1 is SGHRS and CDR2 YFSETQ. CDR3 length equals 17 residues. Unmatched junction bases numbered 8, after V lost 5 bases and J lost 0 bases. This clone came up once. Authors' analysis steps: Amplification of reference gene primers was used by the study to estimate nucleated cell counts. Using immunoSEQ multiplex PCR, the repertoire was profiled, and TCRdb retains in-frame clones only, with some absent. The DNA gave D and trimming, while V, J and clone size come from that table. The sample records more than 120,000 clones, roughly 89% being singletons.

This chain uses TRBV5-1 with TRBJ2-4; 10 bases are a match to TRBD2. The source of this sequence is a woman in her 50s with acute or convalescent COVID-19. Source material: peripheral blood. The CDR3 DNA sequence: TGCGCCAGCAGACTAGCGGGACTCCAAAAAGCCAAAAACATTCAGTACTTC. It translates to CASRLAGLQKAKNIQYF.